These T cell receptor beta chains were read from a single sample in a study of blood T cell repertoires in COVID-19. The method was immunoSEQ multiplex PCR; TCRdb's version includes in-frame clones alone and lacks a portion of them. The table records 150,000 or so clones, roughly 80% of them present only once. Sequenced material: PBMCs or T cells enriched from blood (not recorded which). The receptor set was obtained from a man aged 45-65 years who had recovered from COVID-19. Each CDR3 is given with its conserved first and last residue. D genes are given only for firm matches. Clone size, where shown, is once, few, many, or a class for clones that have expanded.

clone_size: once
d_call: NA
v_call: TRBV7-8
j_call: TRBJ2-2
cdr3_length: 15
cdr3_aa: CASSLVARGTGELFF
cdr3_nt: TGTGCCAGCAGCTTAGTAGCCAGGGGCACCGGGGAGCTGTTTTTT

clone_size: NA
d_call: TRBD2
v_call: TRBV20-1
j_call: TRBJ2-5
cdr3_length: 14
cdr3_aa: CSASNSGGGETQYF
cdr3_nt: TGCAGTGCTAGTAATAGCGGGGGCGGAGAGACCCAGTACTTC

clone_size: NA
d_call: NA
v_call: TRBV10-3
j_call: TRBJ1-1
cdr3_length: 14
cdr3_aa: CAIRDGRGYTEAFF
cdr3_nt: TGTGCCATCAGGGACGGGAGGGGTTACACTGAAGCTTTCTTT

clone_size: NA
d_call: TRBD1
v_call: TRBV6-5
j_call: TRBJ1-1
cdr3_length: 15
cdr3_aa: CASRREGAGDTEAFF
cdr3_nt: TGTGCCAGCAGACGGGAGGGGGCGGGAGACACTGAAGCTTTCTTT

clone_size: once
d_call: NA
v_call: TRBV5-6
j_call: TRBJ1-1
cdr3_length: 11
cdr3_aa: CASSKQIEAFF
cdr3_nt: TGTGCCAGCAGCAAACAGATTGAAGCTTTCTTT

clone_size: once
d_call: NA
v_call: TRBV7-9
j_call: TRBJ2-7
cdr3_length: 14
cdr3_aa: CASSSLAASYEQYF
cdr3_nt: TGTGCCAGCAGCTCACTCGCGGCCTCCTACGAGCAGTACTTC

clone_size: NA
d_call: NA
v_call: TRBV7-2
j_call: TRBJ2-7
cdr3_length: 14
cdr3_aa: CASSLSSPTYEQYF
cdr3_nt: TGTGCCAGCAGCTTATCTAGCCCTACATACGAGCAGTACTTC

clone_size: NA
d_call: NA
v_call: TRBV6-2/TRBV6-3
j_call: TRBJ1-6
cdr3_length: 18
cdr3_aa: CASSTPGFPSSYNSPLHF
cdr3_nt: TGTGCCAGCAGTACTCCAGGGTTCCCGAGCTCCTATAATTCACCCCTCCACTTT

clone_size: NA
d_call: NA
v_call: TRBV9
j_call: TRBJ2-2
cdr3_length: 17
cdr3_aa: CASSVASTGLNTGELFF
cdr3_nt: TGTGCCAGCAGCGTAGCAAGTACAGGGTTGAACACCGGGGAGCTGTTTTTT

clone_size: once
d_call: NA
v_call: TRBV27
j_call: TRBJ1-2
cdr3_length: 13
cdr3_aa: CASSLERGGGYTF
cdr3_nt: TGTGCCAGCAGTTTAGAGAGGGGAGGGGGCTACACCTTC

clone_size: NA
d_call: NA
v_call: TRBV5-4
j_call: TRBJ1-5
cdr3_length: 14
cdr3_aa: CASSSEGLNQPQHF
cdr3_nt: TGTGCCAGCAGCTCGGAGGGCCTTAATCAGCCCCAGCATTTT

clone_size: NA
d_call: TRBD1
v_call: TRBV2
j_call: TRBJ2-3
cdr3_length: 13
cdr3_aa: CASSAEQGATQYF
cdr3_nt: TGTGCCAGCAGTGCCGAACAGGGGGCTACGCAGTATTTT

clone_size: NA
d_call: NA
v_call: TRBV6-5
j_call: TRBJ2-1
cdr3_length: 11
cdr3_aa: CASRNSHEQFF
cdr3_nt: TGTGCCAGCAGGAACAGTCATGAGCAGTTCTTC

clone_size: NA
d_call: TRBD1
v_call: TRBV9
j_call: TRBJ1-1
cdr3_length: 14
cdr3_aa: CASSVTGLNTEAFF
cdr3_nt: TGTGCCAGCAGCGTGACAGGGTTGAACACTGAAGCTTTCTTT

clone_size: NA
d_call: NA
v_call: TRBV7-2
j_call: TRBJ2-5
cdr3_length: 13
cdr3_aa: CASSLEGYETQYF
cdr3_nt: TGTGCCAGCAGCCTGGAGGGGTACGAGACCCAGTACTTC

clone_size: NA
d_call: NA
v_call: TRBV12-3/TRBV12-4
j_call: TRBJ1-6
cdr3_length: 13
cdr3_aa: CASSFPGTSPLHF
cdr3_nt: TGTGCCAGCAGTTTCCCGGGTACGTCACCCCTCCACTTT

clone_size: NA
d_call: TRBD1
v_call: TRBV6-6
j_call: TRBJ1-5
cdr3_length: 13
cdr3_aa: CASGGGGDQPQHF
cdr3_nt: TGTGCCAGCGGAGGGGGCGGCGATCAGCCCCAGCATTTT

clone_size: NA
d_call: TRBD1
v_call: TRBV7-2
j_call: TRBJ2-7
cdr3_length: 15
cdr3_aa: CASSPRTGLSYEQYF
cdr3_nt: TGTGCCAGCAGCCCCCGGACAGGGCTGTCCTACGAGCAGTACTTC

clone_size: once
d_call: NA
v_call: TRBV9
j_call: TRBJ2-2
cdr3_length: 17
cdr3_aa: CASSVGREGAGTGELFF
cdr3_nt: TGTGCCAGCAGCGTAGGCAGGGAAGGGGCTGGCACCGGGGAGCTGTTTTTT

clone_size: few
d_call: NA
v_call: TRBV7-6
j_call: TRBJ1-1
cdr3_length: 17
cdr3_aa: CASSLAEDSRRNTEAFF
cdr3_nt: TGTGCCAGCAGCTTAGCGGAGGACAGCCGCAGGAACACTGAAGCTTTCTTT

clone_size: NA
d_call: TRBD1
v_call: TRBV5-1
j_call: TRBJ1-2
cdr3_length: 16
cdr3_aa: CASSLASTGGNGGYTF
cdr3_nt: TGCGCCAGCAGCTTGGCTTCGACAGGGGGCAATGGTGGCTACACCTTC

clone_size: NA
d_call: TRBD2
v_call: TRBV19
j_call: TRBJ2-1
cdr3_length: 14
cdr3_aa: CARLERGGHNEQFF
cdr3_nt: TGTGCCAGACTAGAGCGGGGGGGTCACAATGAGCAGTTCTTC

clone_size: NA
d_call: TRBD1
v_call: TRBV7-6
j_call: TRBJ2-7
cdr3_length: 16
cdr3_aa: CASSANWRDRGSEQYF
cdr3_nt: TGTGCCAGCAGCGCCAACTGGCGGGACAGGGGCTCCGAGCAGTACTTC

clone_size: NA
d_call: NA
v_call: TRBV14
j_call: TRBJ1-3
cdr3_length: 13
cdr3_aa: CASSQVKGDTIYF
cdr3_nt: TGTGCCAGCAGCCAAGTGAAAGGAGACACCATATATTTT

clone_size: NA
d_call: TRBD1
v_call: TRBV30
j_call: TRBJ1-5
cdr3_length: 15
cdr3_aa: CAWSKEGTGKQPQHF
cdr3_nt: TGTGCCTGGAGTAAGGAGGGGACAGGCAAACAGCCCCAGCATTTT

clone_size: NA
d_call: NA
v_call: TRBV7-6
j_call: TRBJ1-4
cdr3_length: 15
cdr3_aa: CASSLQTGLNEKLFF
cdr3_nt: TGTGCCAGCAGCTTACAGACGGGGTTAAATGAAAAACTGTTTTTT

clone_size: NA
d_call: NA
v_call: TRBV2
j_call: TRBJ1-1
cdr3_length: 14
cdr3_aa: CASSETSMNTEAFF
cdr3_nt: TGTGCCAGCAGCGAGACATCCATGAACACTGAAGCTTTCTTT

clone_size: NA
d_call: NA
v_call: TRBV5-5
j_call: TRBJ2-7
cdr3_length: 15
cdr3_aa: CASSSGRGSSYEQYF
cdr3_nt: TGTGCCAGCAGCTCCGGCCGGGGGTCCTCCTACGAGCAGTACTTC

clone_size: NA
d_call: NA
v_call: TRBV28
j_call: TRBJ1-3
cdr3_length: 14
cdr3_aa: CASSSTGSGNTIYF
cdr3_nt: TGTGCCAGCAGTTCGACAGGCTCTGGAAACACCATATATTTT

clone_size: NA
d_call: TRBD2
v_call: TRBV12-3/TRBV12-4
j_call: TRBJ2-5
cdr3_length: 13
cdr3_aa: CASIRGGQETQYF
cdr3_nt: TGTGCCAGTATCCGGGGGGGCCAAGAGACCCAGTACTTC

clone_size: NA
d_call: TRBD2
v_call: TRBV4-1
j_call: TRBJ2-3
cdr3_length: 17
cdr3_aa: CASSYRTSGGNTDTQYF
cdr3_nt: TGCGCCAGCAGCTACAGGACTAGCGGGGGGAACACAGATACGCAGTATTTT

clone_size: NA
d_call: NA
v_call: TRBV24-1
j_call: TRBJ2-3
cdr3_length: 14
cdr3_aa: CATSDRDKTDTQYF
cdr3_nt: TGTGCCACCAGTGACCGGGACAAAACAGATACGCAGTATTTT

clone_size: NA
d_call: TRBD1
v_call: TRBV4-2
j_call: TRBJ1-1
cdr3_length: 16
cdr3_aa: CASSPVTGTGDTEAFF
cdr3_nt: TGTGCCAGCAGCCCAGTGACCGGGACAGGGGACACTGAAGCTTTCTTT

clone_size: NA
d_call: TRBD2
v_call: TRBV24-1
j_call: TRBJ2-2
cdr3_length: 17
cdr3_aa: CATSDLTSGGASGELFF
cdr3_nt: TGTGCCACCAGTGACCTGACTAGCGGGGGGGCCTCCGGGGAGCTGTTTTTT

clone_size: few
d_call: NA
v_call: TRBV6-5
j_call: TRBJ1-2
cdr3_length: 12
cdr3_aa: CASSPEIYGYTF
cdr3_nt: TGTGCCAGCAGCCCAGAAATCTATGGCTACACCTTC

clone_size: NA
d_call: NA
v_call: TRBV18
j_call: TRBJ1-1
cdr3_length: 14
cdr3_aa: CASSPAGVGTEAFF
cdr3_nt: TGTGCCAGCTCACCAGCAGGGGTGGGCACTGAAGCTTTCTTT

clone_size: NA
d_call: TRBD1
v_call: TRBV7-9
j_call: TRBJ2-1
cdr3_length: 13
cdr3_aa: CASSLDRGDEQFF
cdr3_nt: TGTGCCAGCAGCTTAGACAGGGGGGATGAGCAGTTCTTC

clone_size: NA
d_call: TRBD2
v_call: TRBV5-1
j_call: TRBJ2-7
cdr3_length: 16
cdr3_aa: CASSGGLAGGTYEQYF
cdr3_nt: TGCGCCAGCAGCGGTGGACTAGCGGGGGGGACCTACGAGCAGTACTTC

clone_size: NA
d_call: TRBD1
v_call: TRBV14
j_call: TRBJ1-2
cdr3_length: 19
cdr3_aa: CASSQEAPTDRAPNYGYTF
cdr3_nt: TGTGCCAGCAGCCAAGAGGCCCCAACTGACAGGGCCCCTAACTATGGCTACACCTTC

clone_size: few
d_call: TRBD1
v_call: TRBV18
j_call: TRBJ1-3
cdr3_length: 16
cdr3_aa: CASSPEDRARGNTIYF
cdr3_nt: TGTGCCAGCTCACCCGAGGACAGGGCGAGGGGAAACACCATATATTTT

clone_size: once
d_call: TRBD1
v_call: TRBV19
j_call: TRBJ2-1
cdr3_length: 16
cdr3_aa: CASSRNRDRGGYEQFF
cdr3_nt: TGTGCCAGTAGCCGAAACCGGGACAGGGGGGGTTATGAGCAGTTCTTC

clone_size: NA
d_call: NA
v_call: TRBV10-3
j_call: TRBJ1-1
cdr3_length: 13
cdr3_aa: CAIRTGANTEAFF
cdr3_nt: TGTGCCATCAGGACAGGCGCGAACACTGAAGCTTTCTTT

clone_size: NA
d_call: TRBD1
v_call: TRBV5-4
j_call: TRBJ1-2
cdr3_length: 14
cdr3_aa: CASSLGQGGYGYTF
cdr3_nt: TGTGCCAGCAGCTTGGGACAGGGAGGCTATGGCTACACCTTC

clone_size: once
d_call: TRBD2
v_call: TRBV4-3
j_call: TRBJ2-1
cdr3_length: 22
cdr3_aa: CASSQDERAGGRLPSSYNEQFF
cdr3_nt: TGCGCCAGCAGCCAAGATGAGAGAGCGGGGGGCCGCCTACCCAGCTCCTACAATGAGCAGTTCTTC

clone_size: NA
d_call: NA
v_call: TRBV5-8
j_call: TRBJ2-2
cdr3_length: 13
cdr3_aa: CASSLPLTGELFF
cdr3_nt: TGTGCCAGCAGCTTGCCTCTCACCGGGGAGCTGTTTTTT

clone_size: NA
d_call: TRBD1
v_call: TRBV4-3
j_call: TRBJ2-7
cdr3_length: 17
cdr3_aa: CASSQEITGTVSYEQYF
cdr3_nt: TGCGCCAGCAGCCAAGAAATTACCGGGACAGTCTCCTACGAGCAGTACTTC

clone_size: once
d_call: TRBD2
v_call: TRBV10-1
j_call: TRBJ2-2
cdr3_length: 20
cdr3_aa: CASRPTSGTSGAFESGELFF
cdr3_nt: TGCGCCAGCAGGCCCACCTCCGGGACTAGCGGGGCGTTCGAGTCCGGGGAGCTGTTTTTT

clone_size: NA
d_call: NA
v_call: TRBV6-6
j_call: TRBJ1-5
cdr3_length: 13
cdr3_aa: CASSNQGNQPQHF
cdr3_nt: TGTGCCAGCAGTAACCAGGGGAACCAGCCCCAGCATTTT

clone_size: NA
d_call: TRBD1
v_call: TRBV7-7
j_call: TRBJ2-5
cdr3_length: 14
cdr3_aa: CASSPGQVQETQYF
cdr3_nt: TGTGCTAGCAGCCCCGGACAGGTCCAAGAGACCCAGTACTTC

clone_size: NA
d_call: NA
v_call: TRBV19
j_call: TRBJ2-6
cdr3_length: 16
cdr3_aa: CASSPRQTSGANVLTF
cdr3_nt: TGTGCCAGTAGTCCCCGACAGACCTCTGGGGCCAACGTCCTGACTTTC